This TCR beta chain is from a study of cytomegalovirus exposure and HLA in healthy donors. A remark on this clone: What it recognizes is unknown.

The CDR3 is 13 residues long. The ends were cut back, 3 bases at V and 3 bases at J, with 5 bases in the middle. In germline, CDR1 is MRHNA, CDR2 SNTAGT. It was with 60 Vbeta and 13 Jbeta primers that the PCR ran. The protocol was immunoSEQ multiplex PCR, while the TCRdb copy is restricted to in-frame clones and leaves out a portion. Among some 110,000 clones listed, more than 70% were seen once. Whole-study results and caveats: Per a later analysis, HLA-associated TCR beta chains showed more clonal expansion than other, equally common TCR beta chains. Roughly uniform depth of sequencing across donors was assumed in presence/absence analyses. TCR beta chain V- and J-gene trimming was linked, in a later analysis, to a missense variant in DCLRE1C. Later analysis showed TCR association rates varying by HLA locus, highest for DRB1 and lowest for HLA-C.

The source of this sequence is a man aged 50 to 59 in good health and CMV-seropositive. The chain couples TRBV6-4 to TRBJ2-2; weak D call: TRBD1 (5 bases). Material for sequencing was PBMCs. The CDR3 is CASSEGDTGELFF. CDR3 DNA sequence: TGTGCCAGCAGTGAAGGGGACACCGGGGAGCTGTTTTTT.